What follows are 26 T cell receptor beta chains derived from one specimen sequenced in a study of T-cell reconstitution after alpha-beta-depleted transplantation in children. Researchers prepared the TCRbeta library using unique molecular identifiers, the study reports. TCRdb reprocessed the PCR reads with MiXCR, giving one entry per CDR3 protein. This table holds 500,000 to 750,000 distinct CDR3 sequences, around 13% found once. The sequencing here drew on PBMCs, mostly from graft donor cells, taken 360 days after TCRalphabeta/CD19-depleted stem cell transplant. Every receptor here comes from a male patient younger than 18 who had a stem cell transplant for acute myeloid leukemia, so the T cells may come from the graft donor.

This clonotype was recorded at least ten times. The chain combines TRBV18 with TRBJ2-1; D is perhaps TRBD2 (6 bases). This CDR3 has 16 amino acids. Germline CDR1 is KGHSH and CDR2 is LQKENI. Deletions cut 6 bases from V and 0 bases from J, with 15 bases between. In DNA form, the CDR3 reads TGTGCCAGCTCCCCTAAGGCGGGGAGCTCCTACAATGAGCAGTTCTTC. This sequence encodes CASSPKAGSSYNEQFF.

V usage is TRBV20-1 and J usage is TRBJ1-2, with unresolved D. Germline CDR1 and CDR2: DFQATT and SNEGSKA (reference sequence). Trimming stripped 0 bases from V and 8 bases from J, with 10 bases between. This CDR3 is built from 12 residues. The CDR3 region has the DNA TGCAGTGCTAGAGAGGGCTCTGAAGGCTACACCTTC. It translates to CSAREGSEGYTF.

This clonotype was found a few times. The chain uses TRBV6-1 and TRBJ2-3, with TRBD2 matching over 12 bases. CDR1 and CDR2 (germline): MNHNS, SASEGT. V gave up 6 bases and J gave up 3 bases; unmatched junction bases: 7. The CDR3 length is 16 residues. CDR3 amino acids: CASSHGTSGLTDTQYF. CDR3 in DNA: TGTGCCAGCAGCCACGGGACTAGCGGGTTAACAGATACGCAGTATTTT.

At least ten counts were recorded for this clonotype. The gene calls are TRBV28 and TRBJ2-1, with D perhaps matching TRBD2 (5 bases). Germline V CDR1 and CDR2: MDHEN, SYDVKM. V lost 6 bases and J lost 3, with 12 bases in between. The CDR3 is 14 amino acids. CDR3 in amino acids: CASRPRVLYNEQFF. For the CDR3, the DNA is TGTGCCAGCAGGCCGAGGGTTCTCTACAATGAGCAGTTCTTC.

In its sample, this clonotype was seen many times. The gene calls are TRBV20-1 and TRBJ2-5, with 7 bases fitting TRBD2. V dropped 0 bases and J dropped 5; count of bases not matched to a gene: 9. The CDR3 runs to 15 residues. Per germline, CDR1 DFQATT and CDR2 SNEGSKA (reference sequence). The CDR3, as DNA: TGCAGTGCTAGAGATGGGAGAACTAGCGATGAGACCCAGTACTTC. Its protein is CSARDGRTSDETQYF.

This clonotype showed up many times. The rearrangement uses TRBV14 and TRBJ2-5; 9 nucleotides align to TRBD2. Losses at the gene ends were 0 bases for V and 4 bases for J; bases not matched to a gene: 9. CDR3 size: 17 residues. Germline values: CDR1 SGHDN, CDR2 FVKESK. The CDR3 bases are TGTGCCAGCAGCCAAGAAGTGGGCGGGAGGGCCAGAGAGACCCAGTACTTC. This translates into CASSQEVGGRARETQYF.

The chain joins TRBV4-2 to TRBJ2-3; 12 nucleotides match TRBD2. Germline values: CDR1 LGHNA, CDR2 YNFKEQ. This CDR3 comprises 17 residues. V was clipped by 0 bases and J by 6 bases; unmatched bases: 7. The CDR3 DNA follows: TGTGCCAGCAGCCAAGAGGCGACTAGCGGGGGCCGGGATACGCAGTATTTT. The encoded protein is CASSQEATSGGRDTQYF.

This rearrangement joins TRBV11-3 to TRBJ2-5; 9 bases fit TRBD1. V gave up 2 bases and J gave up 2 bases; unmatched junction bases: 21. Germline V CDR1 and CDR2: SGHNT, YENEEA. This CDR3 has 21 amino acids. The CDR3 DNA follows: TGTGCCAGCAGCTTACTATTTGCCCGGGACAGGGTTATAAGCGGGCAAGAGACCCAGTACTTC. Translated, it gives CASSLLFARDRVISGQETQYF.

The chain has TRBV20-1 and TRBJ2-7; D is perhaps TRBD1 or TRBD2 (5 bases each). CDR1 and CDR2 (germline): DFQATT, SNEGSKA (reference sequence). The V and J ends lost 0 bases and 2 bases respectively, with 14 bases between them. The CDR3 covers 15 residues. CDR3 nucleotide sequence: TGCAGTGCTAGAGATGGTAGGGACCCGGCCTACGAGCAGTACTTC. Its translation: CSARDGRDPAYEQYF.

This clonotype showed up many times. The chain uses TRBV24-1 and TRBJ2-2; 10 bases line up with TRBD1. Losses at the gene ends were 7 bases for V and 7 bases for J; bases not matched to a gene: 8. This CDR3 contains 15 residues. The V gene's germline CDR1 is KGHDR and CDR2 SFDVKD. In DNA form, the CDR3 reads TGTGCCACCAGAGCCGGGACAGGGGCGGTCGGGGAGCTGTTTTTT. Translated: CATRAGTGAVGELFF.

V is TRBV28 and J is TRBJ1-5; D might be TRBD1 (5 bases). This CDR3 is built from 17 residues. Germline V gene sequence: CDR1 MDHEN, CDR2 SYDVKM. V gave up 2 bases and J gave up 3 bases, with 17 bases separating them. This CDR3 is CASSLATGHVVNQPQHF. For the CDR3, the DNA is TGTGCCAGCAGTTTAGCCACAGGTCACGTCGTCAATCAGCCCCAGCATTTT.

This clonotype was seen repeatedly, ten times or more. The J gene is TRBJ2-1, the V gene TRBV12-3 or TRBV12-4; D gene ambiguous. Trimming stripped 6 bases from V and 6 bases from J, with 21 bases between. The CDR3 length is 16 residues. CDR3 nucleotides: TGTGCCAGCAGGGGCGACGATCCCTGGGTGGGCAATGAGCAGTTCTTC. The encoded protein is CASRGDDPWVGNEQFF.

This clonotype was seen repeatedly, ten times or more. The chain has TRBV11-1 and TRBJ2-1; 8 bases match TRBD1. J was trimmed by 9 bases and V by 5 bases; bases with no gene match: 3. The CDR3 is 12 amino acids. Germline assignment: CDR1 SGHAT and CDR2 FQDESV (reference sequence). The chain's CDR3 is CASSLDRVEQFF. The CDR3 coding sequence is TGTGCCAGCAGCCTGGACAGGGTTGAGCAGTTCTTC. The whole variable domain, filled in from reference TRBV11-1 and TRBJ2-1, reads EAEVAQSPRYKITEKSQAVAFWCDPISGHATLYWYRQILGQGPELLVQFQDESVVDDSQLPKDRFSAERLKGVDSTLKIQPAELGDSAMYLCASSLDRVEQFFGPGTRLTVL.

The genes are TRBV7-3 and TRBJ2-3; weak D call: TRBD2 (5 bases). The V end was cut by 5 bases, the J end by 4 bases, with 16 bases between. The germline gives CDR1 SGHTA, CDR2 FQGTGA. CDR3 length: 15 amino acids. The CDR3 is CASSRTEATPDTQYF. CDR3 bases: TGTGCCAGCAGCCGGACTGAGGCAACCCCAGATACGCAGTATTTT.

This clonotype has just a few counts. V usage is TRBV20-1 and J usage is TRBJ1-2; TRBD1 matches 7 bases. V trimming: 5 bases; J trimming: 3 bases; junction bases outside the gene matches: 15. The CDR3 consists of 16 residues. Germline assignment: CDR1 DFQATT and CDR2 SNEGSKA (reference sequence). The CDR3 spells CSALRDRARGDYGYTF. Written as DNA, the CDR3 is TGCAGTGCTCTTCGAGACAGGGCTCGCGGGGACTATGGCTACACCTTC.

This clonotype was picked up a small number of times. V is TRBV28 and J is TRBJ2-3; 14 bases agree with TRBD2. The trim removed 6 bases at V and 4 bases at J, leaving 9 bases unmatched. The CDR3 is made up of 17 amino acids. Germline V gives CDR1 MDHEN, CDR2 SYDVKM. In nucleotides, the CDR3 is TGTGCCAGCAGCCGACTAGCGGGAGGGCCGGGGGCAGATACGCAGTATTTT. It translates to CASSRLAGGPGADTQYF. Based on the CDR3 plus reference TRBV28 and TRBJ2-3, the full variable domain is DVKVTQSSRYLVKRTGEKVFLECVQDMDHENMFWYRQDPGLGLRLIYFSYDVKMKEKGDIPEGYSVSREKKERFSLILESASTNQTSMYLCASSRLAGGPGADTQYFGPGTRLTVL.

V gene TRBV7-2 combines with J gene TRBJ2-3; D remains ambiguous. V gave up 6 bases and J gave up 7 bases, with 8 bases separating them. Germline lookup yields CDR1 SGHTA and CDR2 FQGNSA. CDR3 length: 11 amino acids. CDR3 amino acids: CASSPINTQYF. CDR3 DNA: TGTGCCAGCAGTCCGATTAATACGCAGTATTTT.

This clonotype was counted at least ten times. The rearrangement links TRBV28 to TRBJ1-2, with 7 bases fitting TRBD1. J was trimmed by 4 bases and V by 2 bases; bases with no gene match: 4. CDR3 size: 14 residues. Germline-derived CDR1 and CDR2 are MDHEN and SYDVKM. The CDR3 DNA sequence: TGTGCCAGCAGTTTACCCGACAGGGCCTATGGCTACACCTTC. It encodes CASSLPDRAYGYTF.

V is TRBV7-9 and J is TRBJ2-3, with D uncertain. Trimming pared 5 bases from V and 0 bases from J, leaving 9 bases between. The CDR3 length is 14 residues. Germline V gene data show CDR1 as SEHNR and CDR2 as FQNEAQ (reference sequence). For the CDR3, the DNA is TGTGCCAGCAGCCAGATTGGAAGCACAGATACGCAGTATTTT. It is translated as CASSQIGSTDTQYF. Complete variable domain (other parts from reference TRBV7-9 and TRBJ2-3): DTGVSQNPRHKITKRGQNVTFRCDPISEHNRLYWYRQTLGQGPEFLTYFQNEAQLEKSRLLSDRFSAERPKGSFSTLEIQRTEQGDSAMYLCASSQIGSTDTQYFGPGTRLTVL.

This clonotype came up a few times. The rearrangement uses TRBV6-2 or TRBV6-3 and TRBJ2-3; 7 bases are a match to TRBD1. V lost 0 bases to trimming and J lost 3 bases; unmatched junction nucleotides: 9. Germline CDR1 and CDR2: MNHEY and SVGEGT. The CDR3 extends over 17 amino acids. CDR3 nucleotide sequence: TGTGCCAGCAGTTACTCGCCCGAGGGACAGCTAACAGATACGCAGTATTTT. Translated: CASSYSPEGQLTDTQYF.

This clonotype was found many times. The CDR3 DNA is TGTGCCAGCAGCTCCTCTACTAGCGGGGCCCCCTCTGGGGCCAACGTCCTGACTTTC. Its protein product is CASSSSTSGAPSGANVLTF. The V and J genes are TRBV7-9 and TRBJ2-6; 10 nucleotides line up with TRBD2. The length of the CDR3 is 19 residues. Germline V gene lookup returns CDR1 SEHNR and CDR2 FQNEAQ (reference sequence). With V trimmed by 4 bases and J by 0 bases, 9 bases remained unmatched.

V and J are TRBV6-2 or TRBV6-3 and TRBJ2-7, with 8 bases aligning to TRBD2. The junction had 14 bases not matched to a gene; V was cut back by 2 bases and J by 2 bases. The CDR3 is 18 amino acids. CDR1 and CDR2 (germline): MNHEY, SVGEGT. CDR3 sequence: CASSYIVAGGRFAYEQYF. In nucleotides, the CDR3 is TGTGCCAGCAGTTACATAGTTGCCGGCGGGAGGTTCGCCTACGAGCAGTACTTC.

The chain links TRBV12-3 or TRBV12-4 to TRBJ2-2; the D gene is possibly TRBD1 (6 bases). CDR3 size: 13 residues. V lost 6 bases and J 6 bases, leaving 11 bases between the germline ends. The CDR3 loop is CASRNRDPGELFF. Here the CDR3 DNA reads TGTGCCAGCAGAAACAGGGATCCCGGGGAGCTGTTTTTT.

The rearrangement joins TRBV5-1 to TRBJ2-7; TRBD1 matches 7 bases. The CDR3 sequence is 16 residues long. Germline V CDR1 and CDR2: SGHRS, YFSETQ. V dropped 5 bases and J dropped 3; count of bases not matched to a gene: 14. CDR3 sequence: CASSSFYRDRFYEQYF. The DNA for the CDR3 is TGCGCCAGCAGTTCCTTTTACCGGGACAGATTCTACGAGCAGTACTTC.

This clonotype was counted many times. The chain employs TRBV7-6 and TRBJ2-7; D ambiguous. This CDR3 is 13 amino acids long. Looked up from germline, CDR1 is SGHVS and CDR2 is FNYEAQ. The V end lost 0 bases, the J end lost 12 bases, and 15 bases lay between the germline ends. The CDR3, as DNA: TGTGCCAGCAGCTTAGCCATCTCATCTGCGTGGTACTTC. This encodes CASSLAISSAWYF.

This clonotype has more than one count but fewer than ten. The chain employs TRBV7-3 and TRBJ2-3; D unresolved. The CDR3 is 14 residues long. Trimming removed 1 base at V and 2 bases at J, with 7 bases between. Germline CDR1 is SGHTA and CDR2 is FQGTGA. The CDR3 nucleotides read TGTGCCAGCAGCTTAAGTCGAATCACAGATACGCAGTATTTT. Translating gives CASSLSRITDTQYF.